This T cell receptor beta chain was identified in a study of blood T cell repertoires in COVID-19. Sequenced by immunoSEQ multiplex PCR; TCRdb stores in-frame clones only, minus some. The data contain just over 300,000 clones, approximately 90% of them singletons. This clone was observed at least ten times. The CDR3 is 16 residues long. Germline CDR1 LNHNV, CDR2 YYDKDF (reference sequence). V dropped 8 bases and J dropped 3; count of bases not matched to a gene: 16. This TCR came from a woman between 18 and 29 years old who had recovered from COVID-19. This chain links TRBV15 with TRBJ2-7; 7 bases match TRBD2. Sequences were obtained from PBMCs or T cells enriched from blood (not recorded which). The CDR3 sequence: CATSGGRLGDGYEQYF. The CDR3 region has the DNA TGTGCCACCTCTGGCGGGAGATTGGGAGATGGCTACGAGCAGTACTTC. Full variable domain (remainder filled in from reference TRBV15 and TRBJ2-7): DAMVIQNPRYQVTQFGKPVTLSCSQTLNHNVMYWYQQKSSQAPKLLFHYYDKDFNNEADTPDNFQSRRPNTSFCFLDIRSPGLGDTAMYLCATSGGRLGDGYEQYFGPGTRLTVT.